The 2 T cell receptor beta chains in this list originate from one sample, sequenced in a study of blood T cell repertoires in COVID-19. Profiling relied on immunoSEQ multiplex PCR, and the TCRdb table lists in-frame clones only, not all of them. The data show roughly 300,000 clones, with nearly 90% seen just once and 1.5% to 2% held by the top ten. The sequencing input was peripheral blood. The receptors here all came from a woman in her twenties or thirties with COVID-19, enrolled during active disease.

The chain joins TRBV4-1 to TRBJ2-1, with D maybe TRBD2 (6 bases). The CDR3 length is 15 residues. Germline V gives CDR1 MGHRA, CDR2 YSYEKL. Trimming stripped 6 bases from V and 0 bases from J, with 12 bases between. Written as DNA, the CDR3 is TGCGCCAGCAGACGGGACTCGAGCTCCTACAATGAGCAGTTCTTC. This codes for CASRRDSSSYNEQFF.

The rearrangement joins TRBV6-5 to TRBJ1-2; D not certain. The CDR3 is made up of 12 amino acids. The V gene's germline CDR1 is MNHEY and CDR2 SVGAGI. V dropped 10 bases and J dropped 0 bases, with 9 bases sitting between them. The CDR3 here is CATAGTNYGYTF. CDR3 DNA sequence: TGTGCCACCGCGGGTACTAACTATGGCTACACCTTC.